This TCR beta chain emerged from a study of shared clonotypes between healthy human individuals. Whole-study results and caveats: Sampling included only blood; tissue repertoires likely differ. Clonotype sharing among donors, it was expected, would be affected by sequencing depth. In four donors, 4.5% to 5.5% of naive CD4 clonotypes appeared in common.

Comments on this clone: Its target is not known.

Trimming stripped 3 bases from V and 1 base from J, with 6 bases between. This CDR3 is built from 14 residues. Germline V gene sequence: CDR1 LNHDA, CDR2 SQIVND (reference sequence). Donors had no recently reported acute infections or vaccinations and were HIV-negative. Some clones are missing from TCRdb's copy, which holds only in-frame ones; the method was immunoSEQ multiplex PCR. The table includes 850,000 to 1,200,000 clones, under 80% detected once. Sequenced input: memory CD4+ T cells sorted from blood. Subset here: CD45RA-negative fraction. V usage is TRBV19 and J usage is TRBJ2-2; no firm D call. This sequence originates from a man younger than 35 in good health. Here the CDR3 DNA reads TGTGCCAGTAGTATGTCAGGGAACACCGGGGAGCTGTTTTTT. Its translation is CASSMSGNTGELFF.